The 5 T cell receptor beta chains reported below all come from one sample, sequenced in a study of T cell repertoires in cytomegalovirus infection. TCRdb analysed the reads with MiXCR anew, one entry per CDR3 protein. The table lists fewer than 900,000 distinct CDR3 sequences, 25% to 35% of them singletons, with approximately 14% in the top ten. Their cognate antigens are unknown. The sample here was cultured CD8+ T cells from PBMCs, taken from culture after CMV antigen stimulation. These receptors were obtained from a human donor in good health (CMV status not recorded). Some clones in this sample may be carry-over from other donors' samples.

Only a few counts were recorded for this clonotype. At one of its ends the junction is not consistent with the germline gene, which may arise from a read error. This sequence joins TRBV7-9 and TRBJ2-1; D is undetermined. CDR3 length: 12 residues. Germline loops: CDR1 SEHNR, CDR2 FQNEAQ (reference sequence). The CDR3 DNA reads TGTGCCAGCAGCTCCAGTCCCACCGAACCCAACTTC. Encoded protein: CASSSSPTEPNF.

The chain uses TRBV4-1 and TRBJ1-1, with D uncertain. The CDR3 is made up of 14 amino acids. V lost 4 bases and J 1 base, leaving 10 bases between the germline ends. Germline loops: CDR1 MGHRA, CDR2 YSYEKL. CDR3 protein: CASSPRHRNTEAFF. DNA for the CDR3: TGCGCCAGCAGCCCCCGGCACAGGAACACTGAAGCTTTCTTT.

This chain uses TRBV2 with TRBJ2-2; TRBD2 matches at 15 bases. With V trimmed by 4 bases and J by 1 base, 7 bases remained unmatched. The CDR3 loop spans 19 amino acids. Germline V gene lookup returns CDR1 SNHLY and CDR2 FYNNEI. The CDR3 DNA sequence: TGTGCCAGCAGTGTCGGGACTAGCGGGGGGTACAAGAACACCGGGGAGCTGTTTTTT. Translated, it gives CASSVGTSGGYKNTGELFF.

The chain couples TRBV2 to TRBJ1-5; no firm D call. CDR3 size: 15 residues. Trimming pared 1 base from V and 6 bases from J, leaving 13 bases between. Germline values: CDR1 SNHLY, CDR2 FYNNEI. CDR3 protein: CASSEEVGFGQPQHF. CDR3 nucleotides: TGTGCCAGCAGTGAAGAGGTAGGGTTCGGTCAGCCCCAGCATTTT.

Details on this clonotype: An end of the junction differs from the germline gene, which may be a read error. The chain carries TRBV7-7 and TRBJ2-7; 7 positions match TRBD1. The CDR3 length is 13 residues. Germline V gene sequence: CDR1 SSHAT, CDR2 FNYEAQ (reference sequence). The CDR3 DNA sequence: TGTGCTAGCAGCTTAGGGTCAGGGGGATTCCGGTACTTC. Translation gives CASSLGSGGFRYF. The full variable domain, rest sourced from reference TRBV7-7 and TRBJ2-7, is GAGVSQSPRYKVTKRGQDVTLRCDPISSHATLYWYQQALGQGPEFLTYFNYEAQPDKSGLPSDRFSAERPEGSISTLTIQRTEQRDSAMYRCASSLGSGGFRYFGPGTRLTVT.